This T cell receptor (beta chain) was found in a study of cytomegalovirus exposure and HLA in healthy donors. Study-wide findings and caveats: Generally TCR sequences proved uncommon, though certain public TCRs appeared in numerous donors. 87-base-pair reads could not separate some V segments, including TRBV6-2 and TRBV6-3.

CDR3 length: 16 residues. The V gene's germline CDR1 is SGHTA and CDR2 FQGNSA. The V gene lost 4 bases and the J gene lost 0 bases, with 13 bases spanning the gap. The PCR used 60 Vbeta and 13 Jbeta primers. Using immunoSEQ multiplex PCR, the repertoire was profiled, and TCRdb retains in-frame clones only, with some absent. The sample records just under 80,000 clones, about three quarters being singletons. Turning to this clone: The target antigen is unknown.

Donors likely had unrecorded immune exposures despite being nominally healthy when sampled. The receptor was derived from a man aged 40-50 years in good health and CMV-seronegative. This chain joins TRBV7-2 and TRBJ2-4, with D possibly TRBD1 on 5 matching bases. The sequencing sample was made of PBMCs. The CDR3 DNA sequence: TGTGCCAGCAGCTCCGTAGGGGTTTTAGCCAAAAACATTCAGTACTTC. Translation gives CASSSVGVLAKNIQYF.